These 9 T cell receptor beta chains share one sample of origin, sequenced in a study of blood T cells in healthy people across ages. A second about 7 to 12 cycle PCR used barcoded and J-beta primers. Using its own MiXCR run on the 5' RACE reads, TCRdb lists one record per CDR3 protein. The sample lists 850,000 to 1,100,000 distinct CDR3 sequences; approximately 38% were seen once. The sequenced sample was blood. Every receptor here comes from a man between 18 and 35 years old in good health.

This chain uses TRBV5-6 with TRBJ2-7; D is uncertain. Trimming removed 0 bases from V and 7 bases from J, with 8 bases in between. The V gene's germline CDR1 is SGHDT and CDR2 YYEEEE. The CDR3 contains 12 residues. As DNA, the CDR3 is TGTGCCAGCAGCTTGGTAGGGATTGAGCAGTACTTC. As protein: CASSLVGIEQYF.

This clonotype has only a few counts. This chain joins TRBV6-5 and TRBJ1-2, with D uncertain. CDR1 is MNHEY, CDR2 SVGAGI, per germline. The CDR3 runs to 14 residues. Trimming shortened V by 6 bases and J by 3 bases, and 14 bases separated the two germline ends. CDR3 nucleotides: TGTGCCAGCAGGCCCTCTGGTGATCACTATGGCTACACCTTC. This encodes CASRPSGDHYGYTF.

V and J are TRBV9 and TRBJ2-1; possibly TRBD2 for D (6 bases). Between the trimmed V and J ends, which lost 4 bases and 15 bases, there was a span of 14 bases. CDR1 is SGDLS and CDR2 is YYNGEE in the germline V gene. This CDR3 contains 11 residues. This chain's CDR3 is CASSPAEGLFF. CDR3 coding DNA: TGTGCCAGCAGCCCAGCGGAGGGTCTGTTCTTC.

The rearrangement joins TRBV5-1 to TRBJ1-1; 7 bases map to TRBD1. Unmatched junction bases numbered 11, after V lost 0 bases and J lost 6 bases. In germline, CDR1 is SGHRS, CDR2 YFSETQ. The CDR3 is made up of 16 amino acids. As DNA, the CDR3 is TGCGCCAGCAGCTTGGGTCAGGGGGTAGATTCATCTGAAGCTTTCTTT. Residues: CASSLGQGVDSSEAFF.

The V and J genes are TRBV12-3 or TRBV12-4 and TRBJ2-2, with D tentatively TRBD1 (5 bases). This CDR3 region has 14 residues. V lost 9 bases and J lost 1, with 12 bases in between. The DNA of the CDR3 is TGTGCCAGTACCGACAGAGTGAACACCGGGGAGCTGTTTTTT. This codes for CASTDRVNTGELFF.

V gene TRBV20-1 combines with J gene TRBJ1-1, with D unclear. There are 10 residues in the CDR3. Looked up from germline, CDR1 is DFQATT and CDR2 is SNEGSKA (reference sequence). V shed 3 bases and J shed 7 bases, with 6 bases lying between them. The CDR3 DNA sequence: TGCAGTGCTAGTCCCTTTGAAGCTTTCTTT. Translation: CSASPFEAFF.

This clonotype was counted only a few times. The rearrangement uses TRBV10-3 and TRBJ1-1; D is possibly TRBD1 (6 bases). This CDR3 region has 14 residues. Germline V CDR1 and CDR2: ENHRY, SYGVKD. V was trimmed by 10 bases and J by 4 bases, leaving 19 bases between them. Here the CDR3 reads CATRSGVGGTEAFF. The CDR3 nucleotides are TGTGCCACCCGGAGCGGGGTAGGGGGCACTGAAGCTTTCTTT.

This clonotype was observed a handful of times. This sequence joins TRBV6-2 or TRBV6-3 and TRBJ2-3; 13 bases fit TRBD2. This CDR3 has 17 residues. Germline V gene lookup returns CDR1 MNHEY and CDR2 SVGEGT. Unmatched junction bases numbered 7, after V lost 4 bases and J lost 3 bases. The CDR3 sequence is CASSSLGTSGETDTQYF. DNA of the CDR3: TGTGCCAGCAGTTCGCTCGGGACTAGCGGGGAGACAGATACGCAGTATTTT.

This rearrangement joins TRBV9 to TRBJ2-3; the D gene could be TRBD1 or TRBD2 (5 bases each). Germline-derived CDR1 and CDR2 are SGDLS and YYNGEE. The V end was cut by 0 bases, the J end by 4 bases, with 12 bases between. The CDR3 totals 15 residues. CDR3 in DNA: TGTGCCAGCAGCGTAGTTCCCCAGGGAGCAGATACGCAGTATTTT. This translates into CASSVVPQGADTQYF.